Reported below is one TCR beta chain. As yet, its antigen is unknown. Libraries were prepared by immunoSEQ multiplex PCR; TCRdb keeps only in-frame clonotypes and omits some of them. Of roughly 45,000 clones listed, over 60% were seen once; the top ten hold 20% to 25%. This sample was taken from a study of cytotoxic CD8 clonotypes in ibrutinib-treated CLL. Trimming left V 6 bases short and J 13 bases short, with 22 bases between. The CDR3 is 13 residues long. CDR1 and CDR2 from the germline V gene are MDHEN and SYDVKM. Findings and limits, study-wide: Having risen at ibrutinib response, clonality had fallen back toward baseline by progression. T-cell clonality at baseline went above that of age-matched healthy donors and rose and fell with circulating CD8+ T-cell counts.

The chain has TRBV28 and TRBJ2-7, with D perhaps TRBD2 (6 bases). The sequence came from a human donor with chronic lymphocytic leukemia. The specimen comprised PBMCs, sampled after 24 months of ibrutinib treatment. The DNA for the CDR3 is TGTGCCAGCAGCTTTAGTCTAGCGTGGGAATTTTACTTC. Its translation is CASSFSLAWEFYF.